A selection of T cell receptor beta chains follows, all from one sample in a study of siplizumab effects on memory and regulatory T cells. TCRdb's table, derived via immunoSEQ multiplex PCR, lists solely in-frame clones and lacks some. The profile shows about 110,000 clones, about 91% of them singletons. The sequenced material came from Tregs sorted from blood. These receptors originate from a human donor in good health. CDR3s include the opening cysteine and the closing phenylalanine or tryptophan. Fields, in order: J gene, D gene, clone size, V gene, CDR3 DNA, CDR3 protein. A D gene is named only where the DNA matches it firmly. The size field is filled for only some rows; it gives once, few, many or a size class.

TRBJ2-7 | . | . | TRBV10-3 | TGTGCCATCATGGGGTCTTTTGGCTACGAGCAGTACTTC | CAIMGSFGYEQYF
TRBJ1-1 | TRBD1 | once | TRBV11-2 | TGTGCCAGCAGCTTAGATTCGTATTGGACAGGCACTGAAGCTTTCTTT | CASSLDSYWTGTEAFF
TRBJ2-1 | TRBD1 | . | TRBV6-1 | TGTGCCAGTTCTGGGACAGGGGGCAATGAGCAGTTCTTC | CASSGTGGNEQFF
TRBJ2-3 | . | . | TRBV29-1 | TGCAGCGTTGGATTAAGACGCACAGATACGCAGTATTTT | CSVGLRRTDTQYF
TRBJ2-3 | TRBD2 | . | TRBV6-1 | TGTGCCAGCAGTGAAGGGGCTAGCGGGGGGTCAATTGGGACGCAGTATTTT | CASSEGASGGSIGTQYF
TRBJ1-3 | . | few | TRBV7-6 | TGTGCCAGCAGCCCCCTGGGAGGAGGGCGAGGGAACACCATATATTTT | CASSPLGGGRGNTIYF
TRBJ2-1 | . | . | TRBV7-3 | TGTGCCAGCAGCTTAACGGGGAGGGGACAGACCTACAATGAGCAGTTCTTC | CASSLTGRGQTYNEQFF
TRBJ1-4 | . | . | TRBV19 | TGTGCCAGTAGTATAGATCTGGACAGTCGAAAACTGTTTTTT | CASSIDLDSRKLFF
TRBJ1-5 | . | . | TRBV7-9 | TGTGCCAGCAGCTTAGGGGATAAGGGCAATCAGCCCCAGCATTTT | CASSLGDKGNQPQHF
TRBJ2-7 | . | . | TRBV7-2 | TGTGCCAGCAGCCCTATATCCAGGACACCCAGGACCTACGAGCAGTACTTC | CASSPISRTPRTYEQYF
TRBJ1-2 | . | . | TRBV28 | TGTGCCAGCAGAATCAGAAATGGCTACACCTTC | CASRIRNGYTF
TRBJ2-1 | TRBD2 | once | TRBV28 | TGTGCCAGCACCGATACCAGCGGGACTAGATTGGATGAGCAGTTCTTC | CASTDTSGTRLDEQFF
TRBJ2-7 | . | . | TRBV29-1 | TGCAGCGGGGGAGGGGGGCAGTACGAGCAGTACTTC | CSGGGGQYEQYF
TRBJ1-5 | . | . | TRBV19 | TGTGCCAGTAGTATTAGAGACCGGGCGAGGGAACAGCCCCAGCATTTT | CASSIRDRAREQPQHF
TRBJ2-3 | . | few | TRBV29-1 | TGCAGCGTCGAGCGTGGGGGCCGCGTAGCAGATACGCAGTATTTT | CSVERGGRVADTQYF
TRBJ2-1 | TRBD2 | . | TRBV15 | TGTGCCACCAGCATGCTAGCGGGAAACAATGAGCAGTTCTTC | CATSMLAGNNEQFF
TRBJ1-2 | . | few | TRBV19 | TGTGCCAGTGCTCAGAGGACGGACTATGGCTACACCTTC | CASAQRTDYGYTF
TRBJ2-1 | . | . | TRBV6-5 | TGTGCCAGCCGCCGCGACAAGTTCAACTACAATGAGCAGTTCTTC | CASRRDKFNYNEQFF
TRBJ1-1 | . | . | TRBV29-1 | TGCAGCGCCTACAGGGAGAACACTGAAGCTTTCTTT | CSAYRENTEAFF
TRBJ2-7 | . | . | TRBV13 | TGTGCCAGCAGCTTAGCCAGGACAGAGGGATACGAGCAGTACTTC | CASSLARTEGYEQYF
TRBJ1-2 | TRBD1 | . | TRBV6-5 | TGTGCCAGCAGTACAGGGGCGGCCTATGGCTACACCTTC | CASSTGAAYGYTF
TRBJ1-2 | . | few | TRBV5-1 | TGCGCCAGCGCCCAGGATTACCTCTATGGCTACACCTTC | CASAQDYLYGYTF
TRBJ2-2 | . | once | TRBV5-1 | TGCGCCAGCAGCCCGGACGGGCAAACCGGGGAGCTGTTTTTT | CASSPDGQTGELFF